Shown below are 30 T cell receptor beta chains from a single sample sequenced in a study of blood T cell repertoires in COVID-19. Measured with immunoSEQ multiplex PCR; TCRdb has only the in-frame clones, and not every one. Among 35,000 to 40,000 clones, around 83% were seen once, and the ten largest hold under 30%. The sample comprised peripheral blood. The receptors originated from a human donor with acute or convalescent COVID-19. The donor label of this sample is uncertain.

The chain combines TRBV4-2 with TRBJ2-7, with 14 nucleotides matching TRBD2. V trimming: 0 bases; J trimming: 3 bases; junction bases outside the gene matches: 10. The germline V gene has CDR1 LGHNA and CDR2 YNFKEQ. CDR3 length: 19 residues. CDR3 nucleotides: TGTGCCAGCAGCCAAGACCTGACTAGCGGGGGGGCTACATACTACGAGCAGTACTTC. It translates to CASSQDLTSGGATYYEQYF.

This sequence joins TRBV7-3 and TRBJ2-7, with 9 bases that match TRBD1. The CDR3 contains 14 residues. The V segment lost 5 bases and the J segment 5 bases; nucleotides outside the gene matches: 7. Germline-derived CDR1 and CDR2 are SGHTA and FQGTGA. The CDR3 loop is CASSPTGGRDEQYF. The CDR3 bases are TGTGCCAGCAGCCCGACAGGGGGACGAGACGAGCAGTACTTC.

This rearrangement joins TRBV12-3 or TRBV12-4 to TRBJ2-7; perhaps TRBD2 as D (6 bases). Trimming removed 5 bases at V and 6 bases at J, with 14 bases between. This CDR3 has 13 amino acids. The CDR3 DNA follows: TGTGCCAGCAGTCTGGGGACTGCAAGCGAGCAGTACTTC. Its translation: CASSLGTASEQYF.

This chain's CDR3 is CASSFPGQAVGGYGYTF. Written as DNA, the CDR3 is TGTGCCAGCAGCTTCCCTGGACAGGCCGTGGGGGGCTATGGCTACACCTTC. The chain joins TRBV5-4 to TRBJ1-2, with 7 bases fitting TRBD1. CDR1 SGHNT and CDR2 YYREEE come from the germline V gene (reference sequence). V trimming: 2 bases; J trimming: 4 bases; junction bases outside the gene matches: 14. This CDR3 is built from 17 residues.

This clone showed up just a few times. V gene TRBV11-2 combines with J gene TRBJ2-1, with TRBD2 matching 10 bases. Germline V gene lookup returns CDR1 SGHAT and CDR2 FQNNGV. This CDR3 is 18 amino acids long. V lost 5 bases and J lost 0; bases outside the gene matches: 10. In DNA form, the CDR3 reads TGTGCCAGCAGCCCCGGGACTAGCGTTTTGGGCTCCTACAATGAGCAGTTCTTC. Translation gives CASSPGTSVLGSYNEQFF.

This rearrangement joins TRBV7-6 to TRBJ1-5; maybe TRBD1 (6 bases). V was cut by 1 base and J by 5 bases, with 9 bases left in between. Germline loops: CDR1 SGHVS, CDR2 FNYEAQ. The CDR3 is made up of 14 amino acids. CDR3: CASSLGDTDQPQHF. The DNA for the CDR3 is TGTGCCAGCAGCTTAGGGGACACCGATCAGCCCCAGCATTTT.

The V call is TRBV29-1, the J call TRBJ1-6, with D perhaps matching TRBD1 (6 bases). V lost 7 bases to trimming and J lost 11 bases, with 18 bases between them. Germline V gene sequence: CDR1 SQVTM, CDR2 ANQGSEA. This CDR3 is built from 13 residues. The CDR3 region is CSAQDSPVAPLHF. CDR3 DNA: TGCAGCGCCCAGGACAGCCCTGTCGCACCCCTCCACTTT.

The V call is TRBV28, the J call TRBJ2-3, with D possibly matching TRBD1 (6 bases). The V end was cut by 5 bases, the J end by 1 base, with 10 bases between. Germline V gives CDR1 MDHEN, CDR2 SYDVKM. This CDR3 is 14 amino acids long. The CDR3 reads CASSTGLGTDTQYF. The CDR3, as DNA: TGTGCCAGCAGTACAGGGCTAGGCACAGATACGCAGTATTTT.

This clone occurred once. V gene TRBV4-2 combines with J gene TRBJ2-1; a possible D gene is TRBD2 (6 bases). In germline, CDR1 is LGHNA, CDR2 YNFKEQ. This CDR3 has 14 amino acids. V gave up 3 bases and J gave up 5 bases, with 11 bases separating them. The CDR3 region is CASSHPGAHNEQFF. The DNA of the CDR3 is TGTGCCAGCAGCCACCCGGGAGCCCACAATGAGCAGTTCTTC.

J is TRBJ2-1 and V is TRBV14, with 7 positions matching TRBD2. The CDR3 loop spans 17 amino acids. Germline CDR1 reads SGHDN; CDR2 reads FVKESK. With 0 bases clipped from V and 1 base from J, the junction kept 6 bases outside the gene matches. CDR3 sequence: CASSQDGRDQSYNEQFF. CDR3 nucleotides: TGTGCCAGCAGCCAAGATGGGAGGGACCAGTCCTACAATGAGCAGTTCTTC.

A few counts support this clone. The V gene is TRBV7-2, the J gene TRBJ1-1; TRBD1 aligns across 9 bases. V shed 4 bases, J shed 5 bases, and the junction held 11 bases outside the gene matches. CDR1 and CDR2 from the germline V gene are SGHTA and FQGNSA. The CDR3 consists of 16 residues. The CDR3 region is CASSSGLNRGRTEAFF. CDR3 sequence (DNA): TGTGCCAGCAGCTCCGGTTTGAACAGGGGGCGTACTGAAGCTTTCTTT.

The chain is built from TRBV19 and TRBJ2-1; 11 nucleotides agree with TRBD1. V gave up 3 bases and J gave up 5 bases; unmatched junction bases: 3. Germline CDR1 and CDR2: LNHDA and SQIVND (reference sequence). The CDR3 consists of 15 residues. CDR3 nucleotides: TGTGCCAGTAGTATCGTGGGACAGGGGGACAATGAGCAGTTCTTC. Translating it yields CASSIVGQGDNEQFF.

In nucleotides, the CDR3 is TGCGCCAGCAGCTTCGGACTAGCGGGAGGGCCAAATGAGCAGTTCTTC. Translated: CASSFGLAGGPNEQFF. J is TRBJ2-1 and V is TRBV5-1; TRBD2 agrees at 15 bases. Trimming at V came to 2 bases and at J to 7 bases, leaving 4 bases not matched to a gene. The CDR3 spans 16 residues. The germline gives CDR1 SGHRS, CDR2 YFSETQ.

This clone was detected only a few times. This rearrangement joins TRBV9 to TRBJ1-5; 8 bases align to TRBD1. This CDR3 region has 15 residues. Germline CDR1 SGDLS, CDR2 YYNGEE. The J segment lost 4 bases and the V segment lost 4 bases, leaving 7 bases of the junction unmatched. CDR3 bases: TGTGCCAGCAGCAACGGACAGGGAAGAAATCAGCCCCAGCATTTT. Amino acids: CASSNGQGRNQPQHF.

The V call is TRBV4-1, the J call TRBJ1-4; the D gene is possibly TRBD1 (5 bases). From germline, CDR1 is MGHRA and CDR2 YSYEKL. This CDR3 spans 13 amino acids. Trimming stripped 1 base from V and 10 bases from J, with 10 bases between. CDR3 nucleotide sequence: TGCGCCAGCAGCCAAGTGCGGCAGGGAAAACTGTTTTTT. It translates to CASSQVRQGKLFF.

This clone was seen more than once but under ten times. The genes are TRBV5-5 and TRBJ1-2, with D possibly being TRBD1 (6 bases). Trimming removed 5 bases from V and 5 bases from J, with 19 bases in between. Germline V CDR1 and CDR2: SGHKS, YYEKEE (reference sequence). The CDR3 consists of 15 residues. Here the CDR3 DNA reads TGTGCCAGCAGTCCACAGGGCGGGTATGGATATGGCTACACCTTC. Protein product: CASSPQGGYGYGYTF. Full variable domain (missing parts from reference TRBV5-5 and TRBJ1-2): DAGVTQSPTHLIKTRGQQVTLRCSPISGHKSVSWYQQVLGQGPQFIFQYYEKEERGRGNFPDRFSARQFPNYSSELNVNALLLGDSALYLCASSPQGGYGYGYTFGSGTRLTVV.

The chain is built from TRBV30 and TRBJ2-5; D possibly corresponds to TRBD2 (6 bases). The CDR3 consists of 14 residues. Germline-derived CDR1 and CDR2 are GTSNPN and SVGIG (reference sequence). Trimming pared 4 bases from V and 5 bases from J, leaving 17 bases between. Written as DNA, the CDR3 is TGTGCCTGGACCATCGGGAGTAGCATGGAGACCCAGTACTTC. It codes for CAWTIGSSMETQYF.

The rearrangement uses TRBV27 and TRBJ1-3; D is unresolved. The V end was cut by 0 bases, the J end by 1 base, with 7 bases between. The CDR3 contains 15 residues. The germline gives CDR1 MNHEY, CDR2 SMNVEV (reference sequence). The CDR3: CASSLSAVSGNTIYF. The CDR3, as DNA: TGTGCCAGCAGTTTATCGGCTGTTTCTGGAAACACCATATATTTT.

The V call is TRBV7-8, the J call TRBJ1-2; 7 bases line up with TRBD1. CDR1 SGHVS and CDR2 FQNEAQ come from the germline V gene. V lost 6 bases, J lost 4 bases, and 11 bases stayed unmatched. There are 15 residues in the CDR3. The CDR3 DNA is TGTGCCAGCAGGCCAACAGGGGCCCTGATCTATGGCTACACCTTC. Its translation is CASRPTGALIYGYTF.

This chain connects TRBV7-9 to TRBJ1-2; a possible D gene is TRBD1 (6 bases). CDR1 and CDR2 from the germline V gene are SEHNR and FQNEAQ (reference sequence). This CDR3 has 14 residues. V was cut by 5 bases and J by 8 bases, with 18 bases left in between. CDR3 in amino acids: CASSPNIGQPGYTF. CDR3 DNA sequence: TGTGCCAGCAGCCCTAACATTGGACAGCCAGGCTACACCTTC.

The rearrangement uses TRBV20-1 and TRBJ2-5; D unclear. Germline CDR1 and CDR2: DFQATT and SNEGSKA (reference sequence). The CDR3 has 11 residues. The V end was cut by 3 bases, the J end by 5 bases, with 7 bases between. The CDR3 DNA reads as TGCAGTGCTAGGGAGATCGAGACCCAGTACTTC. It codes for CSAREIETQYF.

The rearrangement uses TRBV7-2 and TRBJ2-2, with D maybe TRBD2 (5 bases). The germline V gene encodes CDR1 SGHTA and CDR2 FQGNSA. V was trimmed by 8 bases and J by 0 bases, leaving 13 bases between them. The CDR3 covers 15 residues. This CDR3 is CASGRTGTNTGELFF. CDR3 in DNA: TGTGCCAGCGGACGGACGGGAACGAACACCGGGGAGCTGTTTTTT.

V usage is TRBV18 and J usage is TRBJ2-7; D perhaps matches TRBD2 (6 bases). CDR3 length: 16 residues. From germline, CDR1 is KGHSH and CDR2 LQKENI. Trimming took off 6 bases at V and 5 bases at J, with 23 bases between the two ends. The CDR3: CASSLVIEGRFDEQYF. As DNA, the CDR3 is TGTGCCAGCTCCCTAGTCATCGAAGGGAGGTTCGACGAGCAGTACTTC.

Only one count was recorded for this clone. The chain's CDR3 is CASGRARGTDTQYF. CDR3 nucleotide sequence: TGTGCCAGCGGCCGGGCCAGGGGCACAGATACGCAGTATTTT. The chain carries TRBV2 and TRBJ2-3, with a possible D match to TRBD1 (5 bases). This CDR3 contains 14 residues. The germline V and J ends were trimmed by 8 bases and 1 base, with 13 bases remaining between them. The germline V gene has CDR1 SNHLY and CDR2 FYNNEI. The full variable domain, with the rest looked up from reference TRBV2 and TRBJ2-3, is EPEVTQTPSHQVTQMGQEVILRCVPISNHLYFYWYRQILGQKVEFLVSFYNNEISEKSEIFDDQFSVERPDGSNFTLKIRSTKLEDSAMYFCASGRARGTDTQYFGPGTRLTVL.

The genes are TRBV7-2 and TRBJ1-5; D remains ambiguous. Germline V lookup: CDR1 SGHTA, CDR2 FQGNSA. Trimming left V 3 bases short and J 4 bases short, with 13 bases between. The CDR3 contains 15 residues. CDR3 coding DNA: TGTGCCAGCAGCTTTGAGGGATCGGGGAATCAGCCCCAGCATTTT. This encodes CASSFEGSGNQPQHF.

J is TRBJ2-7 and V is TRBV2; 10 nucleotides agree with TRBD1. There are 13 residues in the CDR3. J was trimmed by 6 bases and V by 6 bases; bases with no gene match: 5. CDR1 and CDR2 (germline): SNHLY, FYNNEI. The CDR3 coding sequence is TGTGCCAGCAGACGACAGGGGGCCGGCGAGCAGTACTTC. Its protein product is CASRRQGAGEQYF.

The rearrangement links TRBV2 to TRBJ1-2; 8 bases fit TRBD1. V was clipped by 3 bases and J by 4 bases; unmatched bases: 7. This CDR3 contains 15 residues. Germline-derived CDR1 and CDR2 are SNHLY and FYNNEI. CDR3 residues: CASSDRQGPLYGYTF. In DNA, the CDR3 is TGTGCCAGCAGTGATCGACAGGGGCCTCTCTATGGCTACACCTTC.

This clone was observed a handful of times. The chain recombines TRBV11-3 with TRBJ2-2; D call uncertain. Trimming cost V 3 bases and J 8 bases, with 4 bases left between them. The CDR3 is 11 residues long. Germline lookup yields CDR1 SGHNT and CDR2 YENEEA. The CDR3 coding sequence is TGTGCCAGCAGCTTGAGGGGGGAGCTGTTTTTT. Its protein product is CASSLRGELFF.

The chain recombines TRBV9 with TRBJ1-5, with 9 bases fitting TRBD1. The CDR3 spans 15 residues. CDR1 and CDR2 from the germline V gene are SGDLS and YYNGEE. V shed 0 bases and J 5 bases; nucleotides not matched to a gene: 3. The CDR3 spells CASSVGGQGYQPQHF. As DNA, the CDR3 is TGTGCCAGCAGCGTAGGGGGACAGGGCTATCAGCCCCAGCATTTT.

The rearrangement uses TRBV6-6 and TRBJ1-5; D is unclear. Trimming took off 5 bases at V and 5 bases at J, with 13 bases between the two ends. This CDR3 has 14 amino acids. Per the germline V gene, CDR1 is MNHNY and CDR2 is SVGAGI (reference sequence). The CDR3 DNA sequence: TGTGCCAGCAGTCTGGGAGGTTGGGATCAGCCCCAGCATTTT. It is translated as CASSLGGWDQPQHF.